This entry lists 19 T cell receptor beta chains sequenced from one sample in a study of human T cells and chemical hapten exposure. TCRdb ran MiXCR on the RACE reads and lists one entry per CDR3 protein. The sample includes 85,000 or so distinct CDR3 sequences, roughly a tenth of them seen just once. Time point here: patch test 1, 2 weeks after DPC sensitization. As to treatment: therapeutic diphenylcyclopropenone sensitization with weekly scalp DPC. Source: whole blood, taken in connection with sensitization to the hapten diphenylcyclopropenone (DPC). These receptor sequences come from a woman between 50 and 59 years old with alopecia areata. Some clones in this sample may be carry-over from other donors' samples.

The gene calls are TRBV6-5 and TRBJ1-5; possibly TRBD1 for D (5 bases). The CDR3 contains 15 residues. Germline values: CDR1 MNHEY, CDR2 SVGAGI. Trimming removed 6 bases at V and 6 bases at J, with 18 bases between. The CDR3 region is CASSSSRGGVQPQHF. The CDR3 DNA reads TGTGCCAGCAGCTCATCCCGGGGGGGTGTTCAGCCCCAGCATTTT.

This clonotype has ten or more counts. The CDR3 nucleotides are TGTGCCAGCAGCCAAGCCGGGCCCCTGGAGTCACCCCTCCACTTT. The encoded protein is CASSQAGPLESPLHF. The V gene is TRBV4-2, the J gene TRBJ1-6; D unresolved. This CDR3 comprises 15 residues. Trimming cost V 1 base and J 10 bases, with 14 bases left between them. The germline V gene encodes CDR1 LGHNA and CDR2 YNFKEQ.

This chain joins TRBV7-2 and TRBJ2-6, with D hard to call. Trimming removed 0 bases at V and 11 bases at J, with 11 bases between. The CDR3 covers 14 residues. Germline V gives CDR1 SGHTA, CDR2 FQGNSA. The CDR3 DNA reads as TGTGCCAGCAGCTTAGCCGGGTACCCTGACGTCCTGACTTTC. Its protein is CASSLAGYPDVLTF.

This clonotype has only one observation. V and J are TRBV2 and TRBJ2-1; the D is unclear. The length of the CDR3 is 15 residues. Trimming cost V 7 bases and J 0 bases, with 13 bases left between them. Germline CDR1 is SNHLY and CDR2 is FYNNEI. The CDR3, as DNA: TGTGCCAGCACTCGATACGGTGACTCCTACAATGAGCAGTTCTTC. It specifies CASTRYGDSYNEQFF. Together with reference TRBV2 and TRBJ2-1, the CDR3 gives the full variable domain: EPEVTQTPSHQVTQMGQEVILRCVPISNHLYFYWYRQILGQKVEFLVSFYNNEISEKSEIFDDQFSVERPDGSNFTLKIRSTKLEDSAMYFCASTRYGDSYNEQFFGPGTRLTVL.

Ten or more counts support this clonotype. Written as DNA, the CDR3 is TGTGCCACCGCGGAAGGGACATCCTACGAGCAGTACTTC. Its protein product is CATAEGTSYEQYF. This chain links TRBV18 with TRBJ2-7, with a tentative D call TRBD1 (6 bases). There are 13 residues in the CDR3. Germline CDR1 is KGHSH and CDR2 is LQKENI. V dropped 10 bases and J dropped 1 base, with 14 bases sitting between them.

The V and J genes are TRBV7-9 and TRBJ1-2, with 8 bases that match TRBD1. CDR3 length: 13 amino acids. Germline CDR1 reads SEHNR; CDR2 reads FQNEAQ (reference sequence). After removal of 4 bases from V and 5 bases from J, the junction contained 3 bases not matched to a gene. CDR3 region: CASSYRQGYGYTF. The CDR3 coding sequence is TGTGCCAGCAGCTATAGACAGGGGTATGGCTACACCTTC.

This clonotype was observed a few times. The chain links TRBV5-4 to TRBJ2-5; possibly TRBD2 for D (5 bases). The CDR3 length is 17 residues. The V gene's germline CDR1 is SGHNT and CDR2 YYREEE (reference sequence). V was cut by 4 bases and J by 0 bases, with 19 bases left in between. CDR3 in DNA: TGTGCCAGCAGCCCCACGTTGGACTCTCAGTACCAAGAGACCCAGTACTTC. The encoded protein is CASSPTLDSQYQETQYF.

Ten or more counts support this clonotype. This chain uses TRBV3-1 with TRBJ1-1; D not resolved. Germline loops: CDR1 LGHDT, CDR2 YNNKEL (reference sequence). This CDR3 is built from 15 residues. With 1 base removed from V and 1 base from J, the gap between germline ends came to 10 bases. CDR3 coding DNA: TGTGCCAGCAGCCAAGTCCGGGGATGGAACACTGAAGCTTTCTTT. Translating it yields CASSQVRGWNTEAFF.

Only a few counts were recorded for this clonotype. The chain carries TRBV3-1 and TRBJ2-5, with TRBD2 matching 13 bases. The CDR3 loop spans 20 amino acids. CDR1 is LGHDT and CDR2 is YNNKEL in the germline V gene (reference sequence). After removal of 0 bases from V and 3 bases from J, the junction contained 13 bases not matched to a gene. The CDR3 nucleotides read TGTGCCAGCAGCCAAGAAGGTTTGGGACTAGCGGGATCCGCCGAAGAGACCCAGTACTTC. Amino acid sequence: CASSQEGLGLAGSAEETQYF.

This clonotype was recorded a few times. This chain connects TRBV7-2 to TRBJ2-3, with 8 bases aligning to TRBD1. V was pared by 1 base and J by 5 bases, with 8 bases of the junction left unmatched. The germline V gene encodes CDR1 SGHTA and CDR2 FQGNSA. The length of the CDR3 is 16 residues. In DNA, the CDR3 is TGTGCCAGCAGCTTAGGGCACAGGGGGGCTGGAGATACGCAGTATTTT. It specifies CASSLGHRGAGDTQYF.

This clonotype showed up just a few times. This sequence joins TRBV12-3 or TRBV12-4 and TRBJ1-1; D may be TRBD1 (6 bases). V lost 5 bases, J lost 0 bases, and 13 bases lay in between. The CDR3 contains 15 residues. CDR3 residues: CASSARRTVNTEAFF. The CDR3, as DNA: TGTGCCAGCAGTGCACGCCGGACAGTGAACACTGAAGCTTTCTTT.

Ten or more counts support this clonotype. The chain is built from TRBV24-1 and TRBJ2-3; D possibly matches TRBD1 or TRBD2 (5 bases each). The ends were cut back, 3 bases at V and 0 bases at J, with 9 bases in the middle. CDR1 is KGHDR, CDR2 SFDVKD, per germline. The CDR3 runs 15 residues. The DNA of the CDR3 is TGTGCCACCAGTGATGGGACGTTGAGCACAGATACGCAGTATTTT. It is translated as CATSDGTLSTDTQYF.

This clonotype was seen more than once but under ten times. The chain combines TRBV5-1 with TRBJ2-1, with 11 bases lining up with TRBD2. Trimming took 2 bases from V and 3 from J; bases not matched to a gene: 1. Germline values: CDR1 SGHRS, CDR2 YFSETQ. The CDR3 runs to 15 residues. CDR3 DNA sequence: TGCGCCAGCAGCTTTAGCGGGGGGGACTACAATGAGCAGTTCTTC. Its translation: CASSFSGGDYNEQFF. The full variable domain, its missing parts supplied by reference TRBV5-1 and TRBJ2-1, is KAGVTQTPRYLIKTRGQQVTLSCSPISGHRSVSWYQQTPGQGLQFLFEYFSETQRNKGNFPGRFSGRQFSNSRSEMNVSTLELGDSALYLCASSFSGGDYNEQFFGPGTRLTVL.

This clonotype has more than one count but fewer than ten. The chain joins TRBV7-9 to TRBJ1-5, with D perhaps matching TRBD1 (5 bases). V lost 6 bases, J lost 2 bases, and 14 bases lay in between. Germline V gene lookup returns CDR1 SEHNR and CDR2 FQNEAQ (reference sequence). The CDR3 spans 15 residues. CDR3 nucleotides: TGTGCCAGCAGTGGGGCCAACCTGGGCAATCAGCCCCAGCATTTT. It translates to CASSGANLGNQPQHF.

This clonotype was picked up a small number of times. V is TRBV6-4 and J is TRBJ2-3, with 9 nucleotides matching TRBD2. CDR1 is MRHNA and CDR2 is SNTAGT in the germline V gene. The J segment lost 3 bases and the V segment lost 6 bases, leaving 13 bases of the junction unmatched. The CDR3 totals 17 residues. This CDR3 reads CASSDGRSGGPTDTQYF. The DNA for the CDR3 is TGTGCCAGCAGCGATGGGAGAAGCGGGGGGCCGACAGATACGCAGTATTTT.

The sample holds many counts of this clonotype. CDR3 residues: CASSPAPYEQYF. CDR3 coding DNA: TGCGCCAGCAGCCCAGCGCCCTACGAGCAGTACTTC. V usage is TRBV5-1 and J usage is TRBJ2-7; D unclear. This CDR3 region has 12 residues. Trimming shortened V by 4 bases and J by 2 bases, and 7 bases separated the two germline ends. The V gene's germline CDR1 is SGHRS and CDR2 YFSETQ.

The rearrangement uses TRBV7-8 and TRBJ2-1, with TRBD2 matching 12 bases. The J segment lost 4 bases and the V segment lost 5 bases, leaving 3 bases of the junction unmatched. CDR1 is SGHVS, CDR2 FQNEAQ, per germline. The length of the CDR3 is 15 residues. The CDR3 DNA follows: TGTGCCAGCAGCGAGACTAGCGGGGGTTACAATGAGCAGTTCTTC. It specifies CASSETSGGYNEQFF.

This clonotype appeared many times. V is TRBV20-1 and J is TRBJ1-1, with D uncertain. The CDR3 extends over 15 amino acids. Germline V lookup: CDR1 DFQATT, CDR2 SNEGSKA (reference sequence). V gave up 0 bases and J gave up 12 bases, with 23 bases separating them. The CDR3 reads CSARDPKGPGGFTFF. CDR3 coding DNA: TGCAGTGCTAGAGATCCTAAGGGTCCTGGTGGGTTCACTTTCTTT.

As for this clonotype: The final CDR3 position lacks the conserved phenylalanine or tryptophan, pointing to a likely read error. The chain carries TRBV4-2 and TRBJ2-3, with D possibly being TRBD1 (6 bases). This CDR3 has 13 residues. Germline V gene sequence: CDR1 LGHNA, CDR2 YNFKEQ. The V and J ends lost 0 bases and 9 bases respectively, with 10 bases between them. This CDR3 is CASSQDGQGTQYY. The CDR3 coding sequence is TGTGCCAGCAGCCAAGATGGGCAGGGGACGCAGTATTAT.